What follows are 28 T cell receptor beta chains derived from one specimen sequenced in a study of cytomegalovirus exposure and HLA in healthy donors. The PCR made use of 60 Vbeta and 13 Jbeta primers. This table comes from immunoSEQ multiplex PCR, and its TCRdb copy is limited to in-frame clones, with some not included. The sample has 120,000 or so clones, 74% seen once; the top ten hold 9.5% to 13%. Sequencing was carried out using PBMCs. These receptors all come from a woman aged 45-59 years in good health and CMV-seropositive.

The CDR3 region is CASSYRQGVAGELFF. The CDR3 DNA reads TGTGCCAGCAGCTACCGTCAGGGGGTAGCCGGGGAGCTGTTTTTT. The rearrangement uses TRBV7-6 and TRBJ2-2; TRBD1 aligns across 7 bases. The length of the CDR3 is 15 residues. Germline values: CDR1 SGHVS, CDR2 FNYEAQ. Germline trimming cut 4 bases from V and 6 bases from J; bases unmatched to any gene: 8.

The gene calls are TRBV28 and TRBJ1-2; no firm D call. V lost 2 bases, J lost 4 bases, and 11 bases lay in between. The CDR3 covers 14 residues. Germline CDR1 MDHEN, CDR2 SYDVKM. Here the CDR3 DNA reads TGTGCCAGCAGTTTACATTCCTTAGCCTATGGCTACACCTTC. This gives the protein CASSLHSLAYGYTF.

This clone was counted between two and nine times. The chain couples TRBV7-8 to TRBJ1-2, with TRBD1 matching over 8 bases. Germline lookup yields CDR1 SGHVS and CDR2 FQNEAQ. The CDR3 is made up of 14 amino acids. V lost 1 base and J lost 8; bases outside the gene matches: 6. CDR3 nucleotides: TGTGCCAGCAGCTTAGGTCAGGGGGCGGTCGGCTACACCTTC. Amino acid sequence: CASSLGQGAVGYTF.

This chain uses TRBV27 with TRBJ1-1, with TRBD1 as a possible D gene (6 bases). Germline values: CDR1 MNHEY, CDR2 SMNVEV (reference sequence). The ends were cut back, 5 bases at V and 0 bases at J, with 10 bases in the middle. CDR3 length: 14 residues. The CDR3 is CASSARQVNTEAFF. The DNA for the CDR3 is TGTGCCAGCAGTGCCAGACAGGTGAACACTGAAGCTTTCTTT.

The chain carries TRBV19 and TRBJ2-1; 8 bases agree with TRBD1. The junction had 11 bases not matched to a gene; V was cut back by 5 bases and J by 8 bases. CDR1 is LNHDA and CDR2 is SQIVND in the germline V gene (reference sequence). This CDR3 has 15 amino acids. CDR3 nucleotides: TGTGCCAGTAGTTCTACCAGGACAGGGACCGATGAGCAGTTCTTC. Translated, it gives CASSSTRTGTDEQFF.

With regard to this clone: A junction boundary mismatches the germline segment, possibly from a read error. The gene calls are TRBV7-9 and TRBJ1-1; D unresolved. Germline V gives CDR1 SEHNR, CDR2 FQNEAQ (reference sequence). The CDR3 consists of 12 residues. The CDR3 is CSSSSTGYEAFF. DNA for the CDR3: TGTTCCAGCAGCTCGACGGGTTATGAAGCTTTCTTT.

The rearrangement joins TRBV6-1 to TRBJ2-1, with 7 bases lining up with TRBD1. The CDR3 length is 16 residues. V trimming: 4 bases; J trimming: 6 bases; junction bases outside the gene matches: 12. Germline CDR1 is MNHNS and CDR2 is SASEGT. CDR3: CASSVWAEGAINEQFF. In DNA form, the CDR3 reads TGTGCCAGCAGTGTTTGGGCAGAGGGGGCGATCAATGAGCAGTTCTTC.

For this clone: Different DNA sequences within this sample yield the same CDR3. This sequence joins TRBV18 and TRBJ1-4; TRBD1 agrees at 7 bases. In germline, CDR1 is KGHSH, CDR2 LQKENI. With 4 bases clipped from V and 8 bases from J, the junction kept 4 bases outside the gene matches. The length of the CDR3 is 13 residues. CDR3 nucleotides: TGTGCCAGCTCACGTGGACAGGAGGAAAAACTGTTTTTT. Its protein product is CASSRGQEEKLFF. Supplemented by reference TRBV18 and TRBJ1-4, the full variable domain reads NAGVMQNPRHLVRRRGQEARLRCSPMKGHSHVYWYRQLPEEGLKFMVYLQKENIIDESGMPKERFSAEFPKEGPSILRIQQVVRGDSAAYFCASSRGQEEKLFFGSGTQLSVL.

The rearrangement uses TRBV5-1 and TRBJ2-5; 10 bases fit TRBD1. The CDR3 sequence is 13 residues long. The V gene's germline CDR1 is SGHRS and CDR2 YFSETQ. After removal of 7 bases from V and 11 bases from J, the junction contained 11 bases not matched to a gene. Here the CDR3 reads CASETGQGSGQYF. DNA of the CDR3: TGCGCCAGCGAAACGGGACAGGGGTCCGGGCAGTACTTC.

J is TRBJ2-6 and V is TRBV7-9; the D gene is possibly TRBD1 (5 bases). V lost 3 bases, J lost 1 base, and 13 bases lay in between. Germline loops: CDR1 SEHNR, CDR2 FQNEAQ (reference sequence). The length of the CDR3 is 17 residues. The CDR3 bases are TGTGCCAGCAGCTTCGGTCCAGGGAAATCTGGGGCCAACGTCCTGACTTTC. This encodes CASSFGPGKSGANVLTF.

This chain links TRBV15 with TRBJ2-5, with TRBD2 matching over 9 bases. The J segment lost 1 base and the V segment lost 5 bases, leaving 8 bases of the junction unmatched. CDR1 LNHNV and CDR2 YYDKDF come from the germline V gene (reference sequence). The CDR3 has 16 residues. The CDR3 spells CATSGRGGLFQETQYF. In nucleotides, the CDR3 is TGTGCCACCAGCGGGCGGGGGGGCCTCTTCCAAGAGACCCAGTACTTC.

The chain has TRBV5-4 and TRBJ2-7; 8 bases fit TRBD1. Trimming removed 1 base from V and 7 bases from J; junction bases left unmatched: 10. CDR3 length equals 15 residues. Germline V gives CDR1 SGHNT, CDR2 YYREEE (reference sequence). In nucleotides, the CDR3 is TGTGCCAGCAGCTTGCAGGGGGCGGCGTTGCTTGAGCAGTACTTC. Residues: CASSLQGAALLEQYF.

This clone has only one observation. CDR3: CASSENPGQGFSGELFF. CDR3 DNA: TGTGCCAGCAGTGAAAATCCGGGACAGGGGTTTTCGGGGGAGCTGTTTTTT. This sequence joins TRBV25-1 and TRBJ2-2; 10 nucleotides align to TRBD1. The CDR3 runs 17 residues. V was clipped by 2 bases and J by 8 bases; unmatched bases: 11. CDR1 and CDR2 (germline): MGHDK, SYGVNS.

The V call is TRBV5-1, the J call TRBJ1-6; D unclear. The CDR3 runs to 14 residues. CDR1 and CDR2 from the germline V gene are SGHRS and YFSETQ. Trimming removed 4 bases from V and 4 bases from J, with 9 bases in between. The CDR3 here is CASSQSRYNSPLHF. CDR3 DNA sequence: TGCGCCAGCAGCCAAAGTCGGTATAATTCACCCCTCCACTTT.

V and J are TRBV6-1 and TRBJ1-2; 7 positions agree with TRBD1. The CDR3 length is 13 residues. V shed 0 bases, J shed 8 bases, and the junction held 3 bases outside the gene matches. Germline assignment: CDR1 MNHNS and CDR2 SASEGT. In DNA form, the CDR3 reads TGTGCCAGCAGTGAAGCGGGGGACAGAGGCTACACCTTC. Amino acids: CASSEAGDRGYTF.

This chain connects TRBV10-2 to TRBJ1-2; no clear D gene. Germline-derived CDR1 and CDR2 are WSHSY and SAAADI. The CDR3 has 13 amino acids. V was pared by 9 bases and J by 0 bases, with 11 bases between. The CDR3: CASSGGANYGYTF. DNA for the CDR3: TGCGCCAGTTCCGGTGGAGCTAACTATGGCTACACCTTC.

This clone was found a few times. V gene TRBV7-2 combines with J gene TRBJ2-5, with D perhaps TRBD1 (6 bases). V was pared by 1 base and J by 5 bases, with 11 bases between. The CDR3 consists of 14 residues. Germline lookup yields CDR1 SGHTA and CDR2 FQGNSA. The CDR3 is CASSLVNQGETQYF. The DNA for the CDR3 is TGTGCCAGCAGCTTAGTGAACCAGGGGGAGACCCAGTACTTC.

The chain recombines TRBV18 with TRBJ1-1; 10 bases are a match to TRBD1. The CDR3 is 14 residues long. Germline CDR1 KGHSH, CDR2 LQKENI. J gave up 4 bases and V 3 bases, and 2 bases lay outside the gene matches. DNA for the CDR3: TGTGCCAGCTCACCGGGACAGGGGCTCACTGAAGCTTTCTTT. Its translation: CASSPGQGLTEAFF.

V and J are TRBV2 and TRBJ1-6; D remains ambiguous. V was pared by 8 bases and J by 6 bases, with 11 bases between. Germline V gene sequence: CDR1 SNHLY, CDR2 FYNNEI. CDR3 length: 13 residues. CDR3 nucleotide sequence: TGTGCCAGCCGGAGCAGTGGTAATTCACCCCTCCACTTT. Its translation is CASRSSGNSPLHF. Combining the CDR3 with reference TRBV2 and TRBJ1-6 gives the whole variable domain EPEVTQTPSHQVTQMGQEVILRCVPISNHLYFYWYRQILGQKVEFLVSFYNNEISEKSEIFDDQFSVERPDGSNFTLKIRSTKLEDSAMYFCASRSSGNSPLHFGNGTRLTVT.

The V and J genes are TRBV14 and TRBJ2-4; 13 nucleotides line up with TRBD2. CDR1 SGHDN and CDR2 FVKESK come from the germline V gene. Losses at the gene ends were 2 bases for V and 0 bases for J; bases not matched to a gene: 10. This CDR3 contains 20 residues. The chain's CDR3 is CASSQLRATSGGEAKNIQYF. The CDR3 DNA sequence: TGTGCCAGCAGCCAACTTCGGGCTACTAGCGGGGGGGAAGCCAAAAACATTCAGTACTTC. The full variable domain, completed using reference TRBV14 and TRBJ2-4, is EAGVTQFPSHSVIEKGQTVTLRCDPISGHDNLYWYRRVMGKEIKFLLHFVKESKQDESGMPNNRFLAERTGGTYSTLKVQPAELEDSGVYFCASSQLRATSGGEAKNIQYFGAGTRLSVL.

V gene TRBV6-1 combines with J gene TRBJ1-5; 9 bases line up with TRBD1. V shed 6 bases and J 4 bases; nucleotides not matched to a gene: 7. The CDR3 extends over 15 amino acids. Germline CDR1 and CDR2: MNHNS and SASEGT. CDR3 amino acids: CASRQGATGNQPQHF. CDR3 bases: TGTGCCAGCAGACAGGGGGCTACGGGAAATCAGCCCCAGCATTTT.

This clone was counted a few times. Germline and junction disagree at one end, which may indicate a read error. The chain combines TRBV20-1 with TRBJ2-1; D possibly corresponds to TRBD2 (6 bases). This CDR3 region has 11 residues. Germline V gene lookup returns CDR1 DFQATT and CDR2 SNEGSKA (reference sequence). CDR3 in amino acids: CSAQDYPEKFF. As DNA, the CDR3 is TGCAGTGCCCAGGACTATCCTGAGAAGTTCTTC.

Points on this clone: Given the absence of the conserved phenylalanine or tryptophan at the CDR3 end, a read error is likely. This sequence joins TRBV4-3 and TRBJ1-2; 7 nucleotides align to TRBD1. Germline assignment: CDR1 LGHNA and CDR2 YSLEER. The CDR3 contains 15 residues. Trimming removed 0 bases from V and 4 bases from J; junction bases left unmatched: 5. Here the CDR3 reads CASSQEWTGVYGYTV. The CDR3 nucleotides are TGCGCCAGCAGCCAAGAATGGACAGGAGTCTATGGCTACACCGTC.

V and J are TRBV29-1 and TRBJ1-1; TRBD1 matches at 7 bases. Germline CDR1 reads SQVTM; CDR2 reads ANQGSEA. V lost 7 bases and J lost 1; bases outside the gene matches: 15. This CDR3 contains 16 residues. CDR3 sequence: CSATGTWTGPNTEAFF. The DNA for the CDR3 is TGCAGCGCGACAGGGACCTGGACGGGACCGAACACTGAAGCTTTCTTT. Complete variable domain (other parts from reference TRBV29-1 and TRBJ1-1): SAVISQKPSRDICQRGTSLTIQCQVDSQVTMMFWYRQQPGQSLTLIATANQGSEATYESGFVIDKFPISRPNLTFSTLTVSNMSPEDSSIYLCSATGTWTGPNTEAFFGQGTRLTVV.

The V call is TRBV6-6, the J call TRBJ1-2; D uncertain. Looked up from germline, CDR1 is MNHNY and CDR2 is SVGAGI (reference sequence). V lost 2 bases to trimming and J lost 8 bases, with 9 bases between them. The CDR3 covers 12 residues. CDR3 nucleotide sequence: TGTGCCAGCAGTTACACGTACGGGGGCTACACCTTC. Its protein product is CASSYTYGGYTF.

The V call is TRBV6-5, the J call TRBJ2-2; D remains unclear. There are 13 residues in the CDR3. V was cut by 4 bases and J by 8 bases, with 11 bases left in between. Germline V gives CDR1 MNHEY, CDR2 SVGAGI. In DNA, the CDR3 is TGTGCCAGCAGTTCCCACATTCGAGGGGAGCTGTTTTTT. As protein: CASSSHIRGELFF.

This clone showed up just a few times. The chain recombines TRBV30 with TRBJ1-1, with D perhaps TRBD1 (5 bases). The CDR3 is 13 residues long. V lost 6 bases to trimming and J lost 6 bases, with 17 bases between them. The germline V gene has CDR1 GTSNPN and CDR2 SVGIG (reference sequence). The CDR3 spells CACRPRGRAEAFF. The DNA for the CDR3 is TGTGCCTGCAGACCTCGGGGGAGGGCTGAAGCTTTCTTT.

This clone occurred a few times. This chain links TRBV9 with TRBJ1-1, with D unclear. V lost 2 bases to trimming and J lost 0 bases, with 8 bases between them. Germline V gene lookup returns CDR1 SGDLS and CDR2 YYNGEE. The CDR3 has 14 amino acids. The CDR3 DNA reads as TGTGCCAGCAGCGTTGAGGGCGTGAACACTGAAGCTTTCTTT. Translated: CASSVEGVNTEAFF.